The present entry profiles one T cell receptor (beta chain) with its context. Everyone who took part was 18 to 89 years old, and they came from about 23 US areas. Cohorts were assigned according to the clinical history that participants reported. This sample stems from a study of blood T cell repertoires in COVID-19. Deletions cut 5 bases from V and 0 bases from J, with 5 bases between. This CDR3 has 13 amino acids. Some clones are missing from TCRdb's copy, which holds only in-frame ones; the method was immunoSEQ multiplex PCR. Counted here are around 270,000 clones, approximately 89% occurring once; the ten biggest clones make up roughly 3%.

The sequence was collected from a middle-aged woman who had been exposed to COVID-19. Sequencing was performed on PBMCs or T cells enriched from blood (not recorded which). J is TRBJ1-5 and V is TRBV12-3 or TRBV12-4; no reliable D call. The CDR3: CASSPSSNQPQHF. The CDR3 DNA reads TGTGCCAGCAGTCCTAGTAGCAATCAGCCCCAGCATTTT.